Below, 6 T cell receptor beta chains from the same sample are listed, as sequenced in a study of T cell responses to AZD1222 COVID-19 vaccine. TCRdb's table, derived via immunoSEQ multiplex PCR, lists solely in-frame clones and lacks some. The table lists approximately 100,000 clones, 87% of them singletons, with more than 15% in the top ten. The sample consisted of peripheral blood, taken on day 0 of AZD1222 vaccination. The receptors originated from an adult in good health.

The chain links TRBV30 to TRBJ2-2, with D unresolved. Per the germline V gene, CDR1 is GTSNPN and CDR2 is SVGIG (reference sequence). This CDR3 is 14 amino acids long. Trimming left V 0 bases short and J 4 bases short, with 9 bases between. This chain's CDR3 is CAWSVRLVTGELFF. The CDR3 DNA follows: TGTGCCTGGAGTGTACGGTTAGTCACCGGGGAGCTGTTTTTT.

The V call is TRBV28, the J call TRBJ1-5; D unclear. CDR1 and CDR2 from the germline V gene are MDHEN and SYDVKM. The CDR3 has 15 amino acids. V was pared by 2 bases and J by 2 bases, with 10 bases between. The CDR3 reads CASSLPAWGNQPQHF. The CDR3 nucleotides are TGTGCCAGCAGTTTACCAGCATGGGGCAATCAGCCCCAGCATTTT.

The chain links TRBV27 to TRBJ2-7; D is unresolved. The ends were cut back, 5 bases at V and 5 bases at J, with 13 bases in the middle. The CDR3 runs 13 residues. The germline CDR1 and CDR2 sequences are MNHEY and SMNVEV (reference sequence). In DNA, the CDR3 is TGTGCCAGCAGTACCCAGACCCACAACGAGCAGTACTTC. Translated, it gives CASSTQTHNEQYF.

This sequence joins TRBV9 and TRBJ2-7, with D possibly matching TRBD2 (6 bases). This CDR3 is 15 amino acids long. The V gene lost 4 bases and the J gene lost 3 bases, with 17 bases spanning the gap. The germline CDR1 and CDR2 sequences are SGDLS and YYNGEE. The CDR3 region has the DNA TGTGCCAGCAGCCCGAGGCCGGGAGTCATCTACGAGCAGTACTTC. Translating gives CASSPRPGVIYEQYF.

This clone appeared once. The rearrangement joins TRBV28 to TRBJ1-6; D gene ambiguous. The CDR3 extends over 13 amino acids. Trimming left V 3 bases short and J 6 bases short, with 6 bases between. Germline CDR1 MDHEN, CDR2 SYDVKM. The CDR3 here is CASSFRSNSPLHF. The CDR3 coding sequence is TGTGCCAGCAGTTTTAGGTCTAATTCACCCCTCCACTTT.

This clone was counted once. V gene TRBV4-1 combines with J gene TRBJ2-5; maybe TRBD1 (6 bases). The CDR3 length is 16 residues. Germline V gene sequence: CDR1 MGHRA, CDR2 YSYEKL. V lost 4 bases, J lost 3 bases, and 18 bases lay in between. CDR3 residues: CASSPRPGHEKETQYF. For the CDR3, the DNA is TGCGCCAGCAGCCCAAGACCGGGACACGAAAAAGAGACCCAGTACTTC.